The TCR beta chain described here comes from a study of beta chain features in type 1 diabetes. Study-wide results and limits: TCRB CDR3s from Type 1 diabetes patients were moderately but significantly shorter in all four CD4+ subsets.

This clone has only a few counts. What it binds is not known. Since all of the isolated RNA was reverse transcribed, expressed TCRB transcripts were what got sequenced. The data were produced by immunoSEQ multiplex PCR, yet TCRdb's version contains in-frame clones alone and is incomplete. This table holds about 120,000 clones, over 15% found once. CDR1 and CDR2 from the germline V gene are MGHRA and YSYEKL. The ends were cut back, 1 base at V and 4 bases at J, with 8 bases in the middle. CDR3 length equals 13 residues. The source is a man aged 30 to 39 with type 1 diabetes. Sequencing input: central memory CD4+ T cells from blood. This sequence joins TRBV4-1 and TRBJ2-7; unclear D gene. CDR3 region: CASSQVHRYEQYF. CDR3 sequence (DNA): TGCGCCAGCAGCCAAGTTCACAGATACGAGCAGTACTTC.